This T cell receptor (beta chain) was found in a study of T cell responses to AZD1222 COVID-19 vaccine (dated by TCRdb to about 2021). Regarding the study in general: TCR sequencing was performed for approximately 240 trial participants, of whom 200 to 210 were given two doses of AZD1222 and approximately 26 were given two doses of MenACWY control vaccine. Trial participants were enrolled by age into subgroups of 18-55, 56-69 and 70-plus years, and around 150, 28 and 57 TCR-sequenced participants, respectively, were included in these subgroups. Points the paper makes about the study in general: Vaccine-associated CD4 TCRs spanned the whole spike protein, with dominant responses in regions 160-218 and 743-854. Because no day 14 peak-response samples were available, repertoires were characterized only after the peak T cell response. Conclusions about previously exposed vaccinees are limited because only six or seven AZD1222 recipients were SARS-CoV-2 seropositive at baseline. After two AZD1222 doses, both the breadth and the depth of spike-specific TCRs were significantly higher than at day 0 and than in MenACWY recipients. In the small 56-69-year group, the increase in depth fell short of significance, most likely because of low power. Most participants were white British and females outnumbered males, and the authors suggested that clonal diversity may have been underestimated. Epitopes outside the regions mutated in the B.1.351 and B.1.1.7 variants were reportedly recognized by nearly half of the unique spike-specific TCRs.

The CDR3 regions of human TCRbeta chains were subjected to immunosequencing. Per the authors' processing: TCRs in the repertoires were matched against a reference library of SARS-CoV-2-specific TCRs that had been generated with the MIRA antigen-specificity platform. Breadth meant the fraction of unique TCRs that were SARS-CoV-2-associated, whereas depth meant the fraction of total T cells that were SARS-CoV-2-associated. Using the MIRA data, each spike-specific TCR was assigned both to the spike region to which the TCR was reactive and to a CD4 or CD8 class. Log10-transformed breadth and depth values were compared by one-way ANOVA with Sidak's multiple comparisons tests. TCRdb provides this immuneACCESS table in a form limited to in-frame rearrangements. Some clones are lacking; in checked studies, under half of them reflect an unresolved V gene, and why the rest are absent is not known. That table gives V, J and clone size, and the DNA gave D and trimming. In this sample the table shows around 220,000 clones, less than 95% of which occur a single time. Of the sample, over 1.5% is held by the ten largest clones.

Read against the paper, the sample's time point label means: about 28 days (+/-7) after the second vaccine dose. In the paper's terms, the treatment or condition label means: meningococcal conjugate vaccine given as trial control. The vaccinee samples were drawn from two UK trials, COV001 and COV002, one of which was a single-blind randomized controlled phase 2/3 trial testing AZD1222 (ChAdOx1 nCoV-19) in healthy adults. Trial participant PBMC samples were collected at day 0 and day 28 after the second dose for TCRbeta chain sequencing. A note on this clone: Its antigen has not been determined. No base quality information exists; no much larger clone differs at one position.

The CDR3 sequence holds 13 residues, the cysteine and phenylalanine included. Only the CDR3 part of the read is kept: 39 bases, read in frame from the first base. CDR1 and CDR2 (SQVTM, ANQGSEA) derive from the germline V gene. V is trimmed back by 3 bases and J by 4 bases, and the junction contains 5 bases that no gene match accounts for. The sequence links TRBV29-1 to TRBJ1-1; 7 of the junction bases match TRBD1. This clonotype was obtained from an adult who received the MenACWY meningococcal vaccine as a control. The sample in question was peripheral blood, obtained 28 days after the second dose of the MenACWY control vaccine. This receptor has the CDR3 CSVDRGVSTEAFF. The nucleotide sequence reads TGCAGCGTTGACAGGGGGGTGAGCACTGAAGCTTTCTTT.